The clone carrying this T cell receptor (beta chain) was observed a handful of times. Its specificity is unknown. This sample is part of a study of regulatory T cells in long-lasting Graves disease. Broader study findings: Compared with new cases, persistent Graves' patients showed reduced TCR diversity.

Stated time point: persistent/refractory GD, antithyroid drugs over 5 years with positive TRAb. Extracted RNA from PBMCs served as the source of the TCR library. Graves' disease diagnosis followed American Thyroid Association guidelines. V gave up 6 bases and J gave up 6 bases, with 11 bases separating them. The CDR3 sequence is 13 residues long. Germline-derived CDR1 and CDR2 are SNHLY and FYNNEI. Libraries of TCR beta came from iRepertoire HTBI primers plus Arm-PCR of CDR3 regions. Using its own MiXCR run on the multiplex PCR reads, TCRdb lists one record per CDR3 protein. This sample yields about 660,000 distinct CDR3 sequences, of which 25% to 35% are seen a single time; around 42% belongs to the top ten.

The sequence came from a female donor with Graves disease. This chain joins TRBV2 and TRBJ1-4; no reliable D call. The sequenced sample was peripheral blood mononuclear cells (PBMCs), obtained when the disease was refractory, from a patient treated with antithyroid drugs. The CDR3 sequence: CASSEGVDEKLFF. CDR3 coding DNA: TGTGCCAGCAGCGAGGGCGTAGATGAAAAACTGTTTTTT.